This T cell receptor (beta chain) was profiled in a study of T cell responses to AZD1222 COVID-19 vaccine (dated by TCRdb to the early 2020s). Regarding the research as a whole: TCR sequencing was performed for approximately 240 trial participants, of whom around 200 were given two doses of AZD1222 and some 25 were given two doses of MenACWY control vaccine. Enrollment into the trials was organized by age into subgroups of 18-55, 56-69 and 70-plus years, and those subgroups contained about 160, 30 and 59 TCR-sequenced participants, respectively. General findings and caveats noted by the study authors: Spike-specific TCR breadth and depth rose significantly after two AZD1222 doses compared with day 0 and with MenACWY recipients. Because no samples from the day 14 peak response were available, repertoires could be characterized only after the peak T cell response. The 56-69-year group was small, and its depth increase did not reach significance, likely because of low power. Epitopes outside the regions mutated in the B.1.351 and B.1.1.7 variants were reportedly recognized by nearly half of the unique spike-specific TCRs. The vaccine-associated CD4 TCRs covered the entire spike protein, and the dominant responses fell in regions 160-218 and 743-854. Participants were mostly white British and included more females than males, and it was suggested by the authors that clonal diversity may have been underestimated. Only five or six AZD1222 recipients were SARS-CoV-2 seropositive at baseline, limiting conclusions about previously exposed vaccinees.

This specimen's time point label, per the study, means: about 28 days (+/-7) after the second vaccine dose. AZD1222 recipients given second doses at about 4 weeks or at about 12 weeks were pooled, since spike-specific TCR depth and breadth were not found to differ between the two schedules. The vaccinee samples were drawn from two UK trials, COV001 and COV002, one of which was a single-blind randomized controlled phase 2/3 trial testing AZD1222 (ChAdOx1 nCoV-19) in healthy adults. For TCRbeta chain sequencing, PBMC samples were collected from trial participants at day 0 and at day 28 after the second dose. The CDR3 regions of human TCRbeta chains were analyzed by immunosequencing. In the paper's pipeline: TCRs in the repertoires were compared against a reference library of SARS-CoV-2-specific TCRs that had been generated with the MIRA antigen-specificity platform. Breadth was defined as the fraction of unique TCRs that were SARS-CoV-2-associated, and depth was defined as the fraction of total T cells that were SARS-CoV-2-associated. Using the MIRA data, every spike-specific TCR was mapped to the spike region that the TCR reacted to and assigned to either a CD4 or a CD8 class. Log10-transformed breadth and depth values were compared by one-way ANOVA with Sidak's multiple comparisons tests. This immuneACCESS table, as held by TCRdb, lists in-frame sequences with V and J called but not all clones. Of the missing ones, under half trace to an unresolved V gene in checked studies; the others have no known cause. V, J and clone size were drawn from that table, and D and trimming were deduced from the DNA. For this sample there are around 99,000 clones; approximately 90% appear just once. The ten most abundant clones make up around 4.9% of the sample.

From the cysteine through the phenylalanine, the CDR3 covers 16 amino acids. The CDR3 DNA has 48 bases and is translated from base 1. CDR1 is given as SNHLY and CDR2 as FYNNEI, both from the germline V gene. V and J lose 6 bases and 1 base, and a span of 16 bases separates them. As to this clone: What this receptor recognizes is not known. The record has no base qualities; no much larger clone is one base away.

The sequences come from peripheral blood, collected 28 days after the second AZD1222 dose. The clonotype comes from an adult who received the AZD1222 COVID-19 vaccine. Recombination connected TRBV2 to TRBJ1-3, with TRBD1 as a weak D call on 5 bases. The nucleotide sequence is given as TGTGCCAGCAGATACCCCGTGGCAGGGTCTGGAAACACCATATATTTT. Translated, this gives CASRYPVAGSGNTIYF.